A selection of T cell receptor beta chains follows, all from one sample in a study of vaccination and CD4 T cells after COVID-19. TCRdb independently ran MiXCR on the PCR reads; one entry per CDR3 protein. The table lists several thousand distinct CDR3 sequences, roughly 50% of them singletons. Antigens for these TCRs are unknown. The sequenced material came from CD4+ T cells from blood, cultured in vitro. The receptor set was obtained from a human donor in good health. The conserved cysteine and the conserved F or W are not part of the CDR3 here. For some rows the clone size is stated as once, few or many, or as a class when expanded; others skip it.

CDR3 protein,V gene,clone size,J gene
ASSSGLGNIQY,TRBV19,few,TRBJ2-4
ASSKRTGGNGEQY,TRBV18,NA,TRBJ2-7
SARGLLLLGGETQY,TRBV20-1,NA,TRBJ2-5
SAKNLAGGPPTDTQY,TRBV20-1,NA,TRBJ2-3
ASRQRGGRFRETQY,TRBV6-2/TRBV6-3,NA,TRBJ2-5
ASSLRTLYGYT,TRBV12-3/TRBV12-4,few,TRBJ1-2
ASSEDRGPDSPLH,TRBV7-2,NA,TRBJ1-6
SARVQGSLITFTEAF,TRBV20-1,few,TRBJ1-1
AWSVQWSGGGSKAF,TRBV30,NA,TRBJ1-1
SASGGDGTDTQY,TRBV20-1,NA,TRBJ2-3
ASKLAAGGSNEQF,TRBV19,NA,TRBJ2-1
ASSGSGQGVNGYT,TRBV28,NA,TRBJ1-2
ASSWGQGPTKNIQY,TRBV27,NA,TRBJ2-4
ASSFFLKGSSYNSPLH,TRBV27,NA,TRBJ1-6
ASSRDMGGYGYT,TRBV2,few,TRBJ1-2
ASSLVSGSNQPQH,TRBV11-2,NA,TRBJ1-5
ASSLSAPGLSNSPLH,TRBV7-2,few,TRBJ1-6
ASSLAGTRNTEAF,TRBV7-9,NA,TRBJ1-1
AIGIEGNHGYT,TRBV10-3,NA,TRBJ1-2
ASSYGRGDYGYT,TRBV6-5,NA,TRBJ1-2
ASSLILGGRRDTQY,TRBV12-3/TRBV12-4,NA,TRBJ2-3
ASSLGQPREQF,TRBV5-4,NA,TRBJ2-1
ASRAGQGQETQY,TRBV5-1,NA,TRBJ2-5
SARSLDGNTEAF,TRBV20-1,NA,TRBJ1-1
ASSELAGAAETQY,TRBV6-4,few,TRBJ2-5
SARAAYEYGYT,TRBV20-1,few,TRBJ1-2
ASSELDRGWGKLF,TRBV25-1,NA,TRBJ1-4
ASSERGPGPINEQF,TRBV2,NA,TRBJ2-1
SAPGLAGGGGAYEQY,TRBV20-1,NA,TRBJ2-7
AISESTYEQY,TRBV10-3,NA,TRBJ2-7
ASSPGTSGYEQY,TRBV6-1,few,TRBJ2-7
SATGEGPNTGELF,TRBV20-1,NA,TRBJ2-2
ASSYSFNRARKDTEAF,TRBV6-2/TRBV6-3,NA,TRBJ1-1
ASLGTGNTEAF,TRBV2,NA,TRBJ1-1
ASSAGQGLSGNTIY,TRBV7-8,few,TRBJ1-3
ASRGDVETYGYT,TRBV2,few,TRBJ1-2
ASRIGETYNEQF,TRBV6-1,NA,TRBJ2-1
ASSYVDSPLH,TRBV6-5,few,TRBJ1-6
ASSNTGRMNTEAF,TRBV12-3/TRBV12-4,NA,TRBJ1-1